These 27 T cell receptor beta chains were all obtained from the same sample, sequenced in a study of T-cell reconstitution after alpha-beta-depleted transplantation in children. Molecular barcoding with unique molecular identifiers was used for the TCRbeta library. TCRdb reprocessed the PCR reads via MiXCR and lists one record per CDR3 protein. Of about 980,000 distinct CDR3 sequences in the sample, 25% to 30% were seen once. The sample consisted of PBMCs, mostly from graft donor cells, taken 360 days after TCRalphabeta/CD19-depleted stem cell transplant. The receptors come from a boy less than two years old who had a stem cell transplant for SCID, so the T cells may come from the graft donor.

The sample holds a few counts of this clonotype. CDR3 in DNA: TGTGCCAGCAGCGTAGGGGTGAGAGCGCCCCTCCACTTT. Its translation: CASSVGVRAPLHF. The rearrangement uses TRBV9 and TRBJ1-6; no clear D gene. Germline V gene sequence: CDR1 SGDLS, CDR2 YYNGEE. V was pared by 0 bases and J by 13 bases, with 11 bases between. This CDR3 spans 13 amino acids.

The chain combines TRBV19 with TRBJ2-1; tentatively, D is TRBD2 (5 bases). The CDR3 has 17 amino acids. The germline CDR1 and CDR2 sequences are LNHDA and SQIVND (reference sequence). Between the trimmed V and J ends, which lost 0 bases and 5 bases, there was a span of 17 bases. CDR3 nucleotides: TGTGCCAGTAGTATAGAATTCTTGACTAAAAAACACAATGAGCAGTTCTTC. Its protein is CASSIEFLTKKHNEQFF.

With respect to this clonotype: An end of the junction does not agree with germline; a read error may underlie this. The chain couples TRBV20-1 to TRBJ2-1; 11 nucleotides line up with TRBD2. This CDR3 is built from 16 residues. The germline CDR1 and CDR2 sequences are DFQATT and SNEGSKA (reference sequence). The CDR3 region has the DNA TGCTGTGCTATCTCTAGCGGGGGGTTCTCCTACAATGAGCAGTTCTTC. This codes for CCAISSGGFSYNEQFF.

This rearrangement joins TRBV10-1 to TRBJ1-2; 9 bases are a match to TRBD1. Germline lookup yields CDR1 WNHNN and CDR2 SYGVQD (reference sequence). There are 18 residues in the CDR3. With 6 bases clipped from V and 4 bases from J, the junction kept 18 bases outside the gene matches. The chain's CDR3 is CASSPSEVYRGRRYGYTF. CDR3 nucleotide sequence: TGCGCCAGCAGCCCCTCGGAAGTTTACAGGGGGCGCCGCTATGGCTACACCTTC.

This rearrangement joins TRBV20-1 to TRBJ2-3; 12 bases align to TRBD2. CDR3 size: 14 residues. From germline, CDR1 is DFQATT and CDR2 SNEGSKA (reference sequence). The trim removed 6 bases at V and 2 bases at J, leaving 3 bases unmatched. Here the CDR3 DNA reads TGCAGTGCAAGGACTAGCGGGGTCACAGATACGCAGTATTTT. It codes for CSARTSGVTDTQYF.

This chain joins TRBV20-1 and TRBJ2-7, with D possibly matching TRBD2 (6 bases). CDR1 DFQATT and CDR2 SNEGSKA come from the germline V gene (reference sequence). The CDR3 extends over 13 amino acids. Between the trimmed V and J ends, which lost 6 bases and 4 bases, there was a span of 16 bases. Here the CDR3 DNA reads TGCAGTGCCAAACTAGCCAACCAGTACGAGCAGTACTTC. Translated, it gives CSAKLANQYEQYF.

The chain is built from TRBV24-1 and TRBJ1-1; D call uncertain. Per germline, CDR1 KGHDR and CDR2 SFDVKD. Deletions cut 4 bases from V and 11 bases from J, with 13 bases between. The CDR3 length is 12 residues. CDR3 nucleotides: TGTGCCACCAGTGAACCTAGAGGAAGGGCTTTCTTT. Amino acids: CATSEPRGRAFF.

This clonotype was seen a few times. The chain uses TRBV9 and TRBJ2-1, with unresolved D. Germline-derived CDR1 and CDR2 are SGDLS and YYNGEE. There are 15 residues in the CDR3. Trimming removed 1 base from V and 0 bases from J, with 8 bases in between. CDR3 in DNA: TGTGCCAGCAGCGTAAGACGGCCCTCCTACAATGAGCAGTTCTTC. Translated, it gives CASSVRRPSYNEQFF.

This clonotype has a handful of counts. The V call is TRBV9, the J call TRBJ2-5, with 9 bases lining up with TRBD1. The CDR3 extends over 15 amino acids. Per germline, CDR1 SGDLS and CDR2 YYNGEE. With 2 bases clipped from V and 2 bases from J, the junction kept 4 bases outside the gene matches. In DNA, the CDR3 is TGTGCCAGCAGCGTGGGGACAGGGCTTCAAGAGACCCAGTACTTC. It is translated as CASSVGTGLQETQYF.

As DNA, the CDR3 is TGCGCCAGCAGCCAAGACTTGCGGAGCCGGGCTACCGTCTACGAGCAGTACTTC. Translated: CASSQDLRSRATVYEQYF. This chain connects TRBV4-1 to TRBJ2-7; D gene uncertain. This CDR3 has 18 amino acids. The germline V gene encodes CDR1 MGHRA and CDR2 YSYEKL. The V gene lost 0 bases and the J gene lost 3 bases, with 21 bases spanning the gap.

This clonotype was counted a few times. This sequence joins TRBV6-2 or TRBV6-3 and TRBJ1-3; D is undetermined. Per the germline V gene, CDR1 is MNHEY and CDR2 is SVGEGT. V was shortened by 5 bases and J by 0 bases, with 14 bases between the two germline ends. The CDR3 sequence is 16 residues long. The CDR3 here is CASSKQVLISGNTIYF. CDR3 DNA sequence: TGTGCCAGCAGTAAGCAGGTTCTAATCTCTGGAAACACCATATATTTT.

This clonotype was seen ten or more times. The CDR3 loop reads CASSDGDQPQHF. The CDR3 coding sequence is TGTGCCAGCAGTGACGGGGATCAGCCCCAGCATTTT. The V gene is TRBV12-3 or TRBV12-4, the J gene TRBJ1-5; D is unclear. The CDR3 totals 12 residues. V lost 5 bases and J 5 bases, leaving 7 bases between the germline ends.

This chain joins TRBV5-1 and TRBJ2-3, with TRBD2 identical over 11 bases. From germline, CDR1 is SGHRS and CDR2 YFSETQ. V shed 5 bases, J shed 1 base, and the junction held 6 bases outside the gene matches. The CDR3 has 16 amino acids. The CDR3 nucleotides read TGCGCCAGCAGTTTCCAGACTAGCGGGGGCACAGATACGCAGTATTTT. Encoded protein: CASSFQTSGGTDTQYF.

This clonotype appeared a few times. This sequence joins TRBV4-3 and TRBJ1-2; no definite D call. The CDR3 loop spans 15 amino acids. Per germline, CDR1 LGHNA and CDR2 YSLEER. The ends were cut back, 1 base at V and 4 bases at J, with 13 bases in the middle. The CDR3 DNA reads as TGCGCCAGCAGCCAAGGTTGGGAGTGGAGCTATGGCTACACCTTC. Protein: CASSQGWEWSYGYTF.

The table lists this clonotype with many counts. The rearrangement links TRBV10-3 to TRBJ2-5; possible D gene TRBD2, 5 bases. The CDR3 loop spans 12 amino acids. From germline, CDR1 is ENHRY and CDR2 SYGVKD. V gave up 9 bases and J gave up 1 base, with 9 bases separating them. This CDR3 is CAIRLSQETQYF. The DNA of the CDR3 is TGTGCCATTAGACTATCCCAAGAGACCCAGTACTTC.

This clonotype was observed a handful of times. The V gene is TRBV5-6, the J gene TRBJ2-1, with D maybe TRBD2 (6 bases). Per germline, CDR1 SGHDT and CDR2 YYEEEE. This CDR3 contains 12 residues. V was cut by 0 bases and J by 14 bases, with 12 bases left in between. Here the CDR3 reads CASSLGGALEFF. CDR3 DNA sequence: TGTGCCAGCAGCTTGGGCGGGGCCTTGGAGTTCTTC.

In this sample, this clonotype turned up many times. The chain is built from TRBV7-8 and TRBJ2-1; maybe TRBD1 (5 bases). The germline gives CDR1 SGHVS, CDR2 FQNEAQ. Deletions cut 4 bases from V and 9 bases from J, with 10 bases between. The CDR3 length is 12 residues. CDR3 in DNA: TGTGCCAGCAGCTCAAGGGGTTCTGAGCAGTTCTTC. Amino acid sequence: CASSSRGSEQFF.

This clonotype showed up just a few times. This chain joins TRBV5-1 and TRBJ1-1; D perhaps matches TRBD1 (6 bases). Deletions cut 5 bases from V and 1 base from J, with 9 bases between. The CDR3 contains 13 residues. CDR1 and CDR2 (germline): SGHRS, YFSETQ. Written as DNA, the CDR3 is TGCGCCAGCAGGGACAGTAGGAACACTGAAGCTTTCTTT. Translation gives CASRDSRNTEAFF.

The CDR3 reads CASSLDSSGAEAFF. The DNA for the CDR3 is TGCGCCAGCAGCTTGGATTCTTCAGGGGCTGAAGCTTTCTTT. The chain has TRBV5-1 and TRBJ1-1; TRBD1 might be the D (6 bases). Looked up from germline, CDR1 is SGHRS and CDR2 is YFSETQ. The CDR3 runs 14 residues. The germline V and J ends were trimmed by 0 bases and 6 bases, with 12 bases remaining between them. The full variable domain, in which reference TRBV5-1 and TRBJ1-1 provide the parts outside the CDR3, is KAGVTQTPRYLIKTRGQQVTLSCSPISGHRSVSWYQQTPGQGLQFLFEYFSETQRNKGNFPGRFSGRQFSNSRSEMNVSTLELGDSALYLCASSLDSSGAEAFFGQGTRLTVV.

The chain combines TRBV12-3 or TRBV12-4 with TRBJ1-2; D is undetermined. The CDR3 runs 14 residues. Trimming shortened V by 5 bases and J by 3 bases, and 13 bases separated the two germline ends. CDR3 nucleotide sequence: TGTGCCAGCAGTCCACTGGAGGCCCACTATGGCTACACCTTC. As protein: CASSPLEAHYGYTF.

The chain's CDR3 is CASTRKRGGRETQYF. Here the CDR3 DNA reads TGTGCCAGCACCCGGAAGCGGGGGGGCCGGGAGACCCAGTACTTC. The chain combines TRBV12-3 or TRBV12-4 with TRBJ2-5; 10 nucleotides agree with TRBD2. The CDR3 loop spans 15 amino acids. J lost 5 bases, V lost 7 bases, and 10 bases had no gene match.

The chain is built from TRBV29-1 and TRBJ2-6; 11 bases agree with TRBD1. This CDR3 has 18 amino acids. Germline-derived CDR1 and CDR2 are SQVTM and ANQGSEA. J was trimmed by 2 bases and V by 6 bases; bases with no gene match: 12. The CDR3 region is CSVQFWTGGPTGANVLTF. CDR3 nucleotide sequence: TGCAGCGTCCAATTCTGGACAGGGGGCCCGACTGGGGCCAACGTCCTGACTTTC.

The chain carries TRBV10-3 and TRBJ2-5; a possible D gene is TRBD2 (5 bases). The CDR3 runs to 15 residues. Germline CDR1 reads ENHRY; CDR2 reads SYGVKD. Trimming stripped 3 bases from V and 7 bases from J, with 18 bases between. For the CDR3, the DNA is TGTGCCATCAGTGACGATGGACGACTATCCGGGACCCAGTACTTC. Encoded protein: CAISDDGRLSGTQYF.

There are a few counts of this clonotype. The chain couples TRBV7-9 to TRBJ1-4; D remains ambiguous. CDR3 length: 12 amino acids. Germline assignment: CDR1 SEHNR and CDR2 FQNEAQ (reference sequence). Trimming took off 3 bases at V and 8 bases at J, with 7 bases between the two ends. CDR3 residues: CASSFVVEKLFF. CDR3 DNA sequence: TGTGCCAGCAGCTTTGTAGTGGAAAAACTGTTTTTT.

The J gene is TRBJ2-1, the V gene TRBV29-1; 7 bases line up with TRBD2. Germline values: CDR1 SQVTM, CDR2 ANQGSEA. Trimming took 5 bases from V and 6 from J; bases not matched to a gene: 10. This CDR3 is built from 14 residues. The CDR3 loop reads CSVTVLSGLNEQFF. The CDR3, as DNA: TGCAGCGTTACCGTCCTTAGCGGGCTCAATGAGCAGTTCTTC.

This clonotype was counted only a few times. The CDR3 here is CASSYWLTGNEQFF. The CDR3 DNA is TGTGCCAGCAGTTACTGGCTCACAGGCAATGAGCAGTTCTTC. The chain combines TRBV12-3 or TRBV12-4 with TRBJ2-1; a possible D gene is TRBD1 (5 bases). The V gene lost 4 bases and the J gene lost 6 bases, with 13 bases spanning the gap. The CDR3 runs 14 residues.

This clonotype showed up just once. The chain couples TRBV20-1 to TRBJ2-1; D is unresolved. With 0 bases removed from V and 10 bases from J, the gap between germline ends came to 13 bases. CDR1 and CDR2 from the germline V gene are DFQATT and SNEGSKA (reference sequence). The CDR3 length is 13 residues. The CDR3 DNA reads TGCAGTGCTAGAGATAGTGGAGTTAGAGAGCAGTTCTTC. It codes for CSARDSGVREQFF.